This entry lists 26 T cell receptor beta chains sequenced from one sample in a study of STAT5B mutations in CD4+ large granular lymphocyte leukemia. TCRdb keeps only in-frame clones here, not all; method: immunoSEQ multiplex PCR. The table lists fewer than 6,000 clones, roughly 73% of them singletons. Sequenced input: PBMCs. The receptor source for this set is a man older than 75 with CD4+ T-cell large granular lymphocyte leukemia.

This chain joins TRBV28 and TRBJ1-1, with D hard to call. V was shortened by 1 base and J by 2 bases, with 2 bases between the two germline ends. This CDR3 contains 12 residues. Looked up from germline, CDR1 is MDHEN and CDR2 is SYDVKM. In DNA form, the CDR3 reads TGTGCCAGCAGTTTATTCAACACTGAAGCTTTCTTT. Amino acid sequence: CASSLFNTEAFF.

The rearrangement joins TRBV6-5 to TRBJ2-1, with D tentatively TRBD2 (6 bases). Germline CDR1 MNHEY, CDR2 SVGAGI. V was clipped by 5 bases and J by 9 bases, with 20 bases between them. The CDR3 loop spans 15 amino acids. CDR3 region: CASSPTVTMGGEQFF. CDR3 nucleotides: TGTGCCAGCAGTCCTACCGTCACTATGGGGGGTGAGCAGTTCTTC.

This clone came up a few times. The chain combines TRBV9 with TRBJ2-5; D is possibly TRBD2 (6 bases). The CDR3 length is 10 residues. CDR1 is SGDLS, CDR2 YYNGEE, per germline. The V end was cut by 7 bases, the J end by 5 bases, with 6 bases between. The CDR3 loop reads CASGGETQYF. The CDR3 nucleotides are TGTGCCAGCGGGGGGGAGACCCAGTACTTC.

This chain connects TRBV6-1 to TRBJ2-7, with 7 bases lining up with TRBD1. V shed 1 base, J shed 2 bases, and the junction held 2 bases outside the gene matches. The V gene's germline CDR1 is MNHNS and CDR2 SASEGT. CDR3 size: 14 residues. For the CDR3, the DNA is TGTGCCAGCAGTGAAGGGACAGGAGCCTACGAGCAGTACTTC. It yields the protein CASSEGTGAYEQYF.

As DNA, the CDR3 is TGTGCCAGCAGCTCAGCTTATGGGAGCACAGATACGCAGTATTTT. Protein product: CASSSAYGSTDTQYF. The gene calls are TRBV7-9 and TRBJ2-3; D remains ambiguous. Germline lookup yields CDR1 SEHNR and CDR2 FQNEAQ (reference sequence). The CDR3 has 15 amino acids. V was pared by 4 bases and J by 0 bases, with 11 bases between.

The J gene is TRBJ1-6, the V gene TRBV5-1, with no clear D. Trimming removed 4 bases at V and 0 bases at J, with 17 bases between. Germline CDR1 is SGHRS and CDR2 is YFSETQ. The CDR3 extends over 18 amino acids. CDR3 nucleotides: TGCGCCAGCAGCGTCCGGGAGTTTAGAGGCTCCTATAATTCACCCCTCCACTTT. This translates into CASSVREFRGSYNSPLHF.

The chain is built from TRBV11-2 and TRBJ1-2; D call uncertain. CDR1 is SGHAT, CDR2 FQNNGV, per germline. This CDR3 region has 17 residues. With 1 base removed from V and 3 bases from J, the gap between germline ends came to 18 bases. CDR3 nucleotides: TGTGCCAGCAGCTTAGCAAGGAACCGCGGGCTAGACTATGGCTACACCTTC. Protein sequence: CASSLARNRGLDYGYTF.

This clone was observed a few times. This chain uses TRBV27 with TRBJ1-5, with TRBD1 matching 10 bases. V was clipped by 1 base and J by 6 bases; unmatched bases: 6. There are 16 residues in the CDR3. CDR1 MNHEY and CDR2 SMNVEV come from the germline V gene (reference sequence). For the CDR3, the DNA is TGTGCCAGCAGTTTATTAGGGACAGGGGCAGGTCAGCCCCAGCATTTT. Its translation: CASSLLGTGAGQPQHF.

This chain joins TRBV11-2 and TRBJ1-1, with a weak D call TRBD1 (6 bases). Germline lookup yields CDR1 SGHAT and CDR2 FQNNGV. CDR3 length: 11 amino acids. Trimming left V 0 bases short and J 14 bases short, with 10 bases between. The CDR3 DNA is TGTGCCAGCAGCTTAGAAGGGGGGTCGTTCTTT. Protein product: CASSLEGGSFF.

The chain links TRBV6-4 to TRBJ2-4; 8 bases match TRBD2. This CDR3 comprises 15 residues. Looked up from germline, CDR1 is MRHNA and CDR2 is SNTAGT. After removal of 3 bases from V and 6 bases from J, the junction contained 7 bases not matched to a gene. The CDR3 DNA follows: TGTGCCAGCAGTGAGGGGAGCGGGAGTGGAAACATTCAGTACTTC. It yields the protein CASSEGSGSGNIQYF.

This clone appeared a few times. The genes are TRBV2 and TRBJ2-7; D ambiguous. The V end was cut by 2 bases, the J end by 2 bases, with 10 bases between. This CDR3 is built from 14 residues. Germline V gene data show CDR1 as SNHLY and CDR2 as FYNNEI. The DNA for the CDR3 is TGTGCCAGCAGTGAATCTGGGCCCCCCTACGAGCAGTACTTC. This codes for CASSESGPPYEQYF.

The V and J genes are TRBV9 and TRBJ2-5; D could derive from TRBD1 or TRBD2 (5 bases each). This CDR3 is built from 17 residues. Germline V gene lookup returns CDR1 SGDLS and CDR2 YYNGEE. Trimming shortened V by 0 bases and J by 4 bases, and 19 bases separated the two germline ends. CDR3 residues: CASSVGGEGRGVETQYF. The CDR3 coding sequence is TGTGCCAGCAGCGTAGGTGGAGAGGGGCGAGGAGTAGAGACCCAGTACTTC.

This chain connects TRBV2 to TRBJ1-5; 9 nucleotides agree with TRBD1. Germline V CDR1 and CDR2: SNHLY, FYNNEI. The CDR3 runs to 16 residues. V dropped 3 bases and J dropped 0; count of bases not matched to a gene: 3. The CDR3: CASSETGGLSNQPQHF. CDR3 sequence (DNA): TGTGCCAGCAGTGAGACAGGGGGGCTTAGCAATCAGCCCCAGCATTTT.

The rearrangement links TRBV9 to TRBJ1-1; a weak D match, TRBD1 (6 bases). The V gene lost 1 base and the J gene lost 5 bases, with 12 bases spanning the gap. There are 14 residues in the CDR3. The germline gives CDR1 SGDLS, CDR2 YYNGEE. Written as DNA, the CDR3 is TGTGCCAGCAGCGTACAGGGGAGGGGGACTGAAGCTTTCTTT. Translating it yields CASSVQGRGTEAFF.

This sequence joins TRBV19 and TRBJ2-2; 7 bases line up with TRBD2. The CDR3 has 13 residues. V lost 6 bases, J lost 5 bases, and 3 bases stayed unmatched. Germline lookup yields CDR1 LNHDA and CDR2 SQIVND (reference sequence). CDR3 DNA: TGTGCCAGTAGCCTGGGGGGGACCGGGGAGCTGTTTTTT. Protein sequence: CASSLGGTGELFF.

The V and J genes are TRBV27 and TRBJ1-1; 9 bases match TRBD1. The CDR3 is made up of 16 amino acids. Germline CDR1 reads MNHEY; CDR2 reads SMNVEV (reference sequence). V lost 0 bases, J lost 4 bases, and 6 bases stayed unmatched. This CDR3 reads CASSLSWTGEGTEAFF. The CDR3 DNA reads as TGTGCCAGCAGTTTATCCTGGACAGGGGAAGGCACTGAAGCTTTCTTT.

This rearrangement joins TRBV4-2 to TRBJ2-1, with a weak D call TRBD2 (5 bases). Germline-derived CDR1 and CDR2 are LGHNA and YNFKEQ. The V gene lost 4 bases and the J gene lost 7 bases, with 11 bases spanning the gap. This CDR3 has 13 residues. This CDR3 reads CASSPRAGNEQFF. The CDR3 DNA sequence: TGTGCCAGCAGCCCACGGGCGGGTAATGAGCAGTTCTTC.

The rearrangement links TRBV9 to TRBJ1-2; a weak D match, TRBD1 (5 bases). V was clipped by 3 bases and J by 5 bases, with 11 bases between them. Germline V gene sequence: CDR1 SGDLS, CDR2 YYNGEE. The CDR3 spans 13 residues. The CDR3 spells CASSGTKIYGYTF. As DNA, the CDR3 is TGTGCCAGCAGCGGGACAAAAATTTATGGCTACACCTTC.

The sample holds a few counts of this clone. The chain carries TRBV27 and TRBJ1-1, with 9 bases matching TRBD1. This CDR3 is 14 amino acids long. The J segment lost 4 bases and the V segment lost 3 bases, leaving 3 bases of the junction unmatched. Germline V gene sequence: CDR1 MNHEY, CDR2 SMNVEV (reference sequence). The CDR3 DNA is TGTGCCAGCAGTTTTGACAGGGGGGGCACTGAAGCTTTCTTT. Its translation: CASSFDRGGTEAFF.

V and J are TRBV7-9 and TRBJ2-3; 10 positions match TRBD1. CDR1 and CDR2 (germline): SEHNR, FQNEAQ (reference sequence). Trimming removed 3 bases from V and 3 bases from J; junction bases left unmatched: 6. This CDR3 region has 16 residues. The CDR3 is CASSFSDRGGTDTQYF. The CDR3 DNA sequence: TGTGCCAGCAGCTTCTCGGACAGGGGGGGGACAGATACGCAGTATTTT.

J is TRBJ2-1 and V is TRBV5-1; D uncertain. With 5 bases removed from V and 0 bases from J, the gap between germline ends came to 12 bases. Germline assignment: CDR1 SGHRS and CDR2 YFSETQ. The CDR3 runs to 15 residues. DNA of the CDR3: TGCGCCAGCAGGTTCACAGCCACCTCCTACAATGAGCAGTTCTTC. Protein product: CASRFTATSYNEQFF. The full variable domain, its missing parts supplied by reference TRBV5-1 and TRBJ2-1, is KAGVTQTPRYLIKTRGQQVTLSCSPISGHRSVSWYQQTPGQGLQFLFEYFSETQRNKGNFPGRFSGRQFSNSRSEMNVSTLELGDSALYLCASRFTATSYNEQFFGPGTRLTVL.

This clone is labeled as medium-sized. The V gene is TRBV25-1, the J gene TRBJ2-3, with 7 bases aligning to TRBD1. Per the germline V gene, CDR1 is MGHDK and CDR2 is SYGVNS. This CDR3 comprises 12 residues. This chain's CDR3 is CERQGVADTQYF. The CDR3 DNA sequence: TGTGAGAGGCAGGGGGTTGCAGATACGCAGTATTTT.

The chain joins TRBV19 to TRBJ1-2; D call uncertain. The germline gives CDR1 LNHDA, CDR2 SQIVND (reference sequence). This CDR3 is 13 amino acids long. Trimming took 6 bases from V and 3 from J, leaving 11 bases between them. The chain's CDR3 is CASRPRWDYGYTF. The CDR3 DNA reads TGTGCCAGTAGGCCACGATGGGACTATGGCTACACCTTC. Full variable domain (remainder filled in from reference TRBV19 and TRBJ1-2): DGGITQSPKYLFRKEGQNVTLSCEQNLNHDAMYWYRQDPGQGLRLIYYSQIVNDFQKGDIAEGYSVSREKKESFPLTVTSAQKNPTAFYLCASRPRWDYGYTFGSGTRLTVV.

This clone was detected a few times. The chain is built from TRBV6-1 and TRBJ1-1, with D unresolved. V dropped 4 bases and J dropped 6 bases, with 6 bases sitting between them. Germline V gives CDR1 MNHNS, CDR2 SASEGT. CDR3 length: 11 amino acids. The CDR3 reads CASSVGPEAFF. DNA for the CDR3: TGTGCCAGCAGTGTCGGCCCTGAAGCTTTCTTT.

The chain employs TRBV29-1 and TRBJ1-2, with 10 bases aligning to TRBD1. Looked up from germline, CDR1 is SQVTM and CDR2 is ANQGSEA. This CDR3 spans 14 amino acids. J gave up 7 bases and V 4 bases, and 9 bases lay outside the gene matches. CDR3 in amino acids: CSVGGTGASGGYTF. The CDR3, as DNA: TGCAGCGTTGGCGGGACAGGGGCATCGGGTGGCTACACCTTC.

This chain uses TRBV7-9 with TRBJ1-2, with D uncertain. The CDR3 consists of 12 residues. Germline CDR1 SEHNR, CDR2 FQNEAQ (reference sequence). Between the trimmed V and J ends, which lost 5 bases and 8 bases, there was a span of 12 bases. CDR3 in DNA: TGTGCCAGCAGCCCGCGAAAGGGCGGCTACACCTTC. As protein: CASSPRKGGYTF.